Sequencing of this T cell receptor (beta chain) was carried out in a study of T-cell reconstitution after alpha-beta-depleted transplantation in children. Unique molecular identifiers were incorporated during preparation of the TCRbeta library. TCRdb re-derived calls from the PCR reads in MiXCR, one entry per CDR3 protein. Among fewer than 85,000 distinct CDR3 sequences, over 12% were seen once, and the ten largest hold less than 35%. Study findings and constraints: At around two months after transplant, the alpha-beta T cells were reportedly derived from several hundred expanded clones that came from non-depleted graft cells. Elevated TCRbeta diversity at day 60 was traced, in some patients, to surviving recipient T cells and thymic progenitors. The main origin of T-cell counts and diversity one year after transplant was newly produced T cells.

Comment on this clonotype: Its antigen remains unknown.

The CDR3 has 15 residues. V lost 2 bases to trimming and J lost 3 bases, with 13 bases between them. CDR1 SGDLS and CDR2 YYNGEE come from the germline V gene. The clonotype was recovered from a male patient aged 2-15 years who had a stem cell transplant for acute lymphoblastic leukemia, so the T cells may come from the graft donor. Here the sequenced sample was PBMCs, mostly from graft donor cells, taken 180 days after TCRalphabeta/CD19-depleted stem cell transplant. This chain uses TRBV9 with TRBJ2-3; D not certain. CDR3 DNA sequence: TGTGCCAGCAGCGTGGATAGCCCAAGAACAGATACGCAGTATTTT. Protein product: CASSVDSPRTDTQYF.